This T cell receptor (beta chain) was identified in a study of cytomegalovirus exposure and HLA in healthy donors. The CDR3 extends over 13 amino acids. V was pared by 3 bases and J by 6 bases, with 2 bases of the junction left unmatched. Germline loops: CDR1 SGHTA, CDR2 FQGNSA. Primers included in the PCR were 60 Vbeta and 13 Jbeta primers. TCRdb's table, derived via immunoSEQ multiplex PCR, lists solely in-frame clones and lacks some. The sample yields approximately 110,000 clones, 76% seen once. The sequence came from a woman aged 45-60 years in good health and CMV-seropositive. Sequencing input: PBMCs. The chain is built from TRBV7-2 and TRBJ1-5, with 7 bases aligning to TRBD1. The CDR3: CASSFDRVQPQHF. The CDR3, as DNA: TGTGCCAGCAGCTTCGACAGGGTTCAGCCCCAGCATTTT.